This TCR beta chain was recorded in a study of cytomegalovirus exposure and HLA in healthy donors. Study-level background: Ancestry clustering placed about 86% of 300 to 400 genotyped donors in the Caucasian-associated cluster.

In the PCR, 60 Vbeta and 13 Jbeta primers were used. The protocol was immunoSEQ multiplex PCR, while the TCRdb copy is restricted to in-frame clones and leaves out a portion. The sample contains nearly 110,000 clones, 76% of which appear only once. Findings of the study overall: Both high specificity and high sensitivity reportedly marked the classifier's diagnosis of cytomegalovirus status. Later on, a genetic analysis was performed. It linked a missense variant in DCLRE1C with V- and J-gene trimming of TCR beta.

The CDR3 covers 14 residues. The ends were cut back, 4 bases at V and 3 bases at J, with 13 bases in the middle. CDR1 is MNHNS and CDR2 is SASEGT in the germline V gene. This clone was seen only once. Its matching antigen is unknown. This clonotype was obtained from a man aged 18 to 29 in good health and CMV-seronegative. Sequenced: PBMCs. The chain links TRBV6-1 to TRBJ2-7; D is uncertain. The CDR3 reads CASSATLGGYEQYF. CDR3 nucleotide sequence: TGTGCCAGCAGTGCCACTCTTGGCGGCTACGAGCAGTACTTC.